The rows below give T cell receptor beta chains drawn from one sample of a study of T cell repertoires in cytomegalovirus infection. MiXCR was run by TCRdb on the reads, yielding one entry per CDR3 protein. The top ten hold 13% of the sample, which has a few hundred thousand distinct CDR3 sequences, roughly 25% seen once. Which antigens these TCRs recognize remains unknown. Specimen: cultured PBMCs, collected from culture after CMV antigen stimulation. These receptors were obtained from a human donor in good health (CMV status not recorded). Some clones in this sample may be carry-over from other donors' samples. Each CDR3 is given with its conserved first and last residue. D genes are given only for firm matches. Not all rows give a size; the values are once, few, many and, for expanded clones, a class.

clone size	D gene	J gene	V gene	CDR3 protein	CDR3 DNA
many	NA	TRBJ2-5	TRBV7-2	CASSADRQETQYF	TGTGCCAGCAGCGCAGATCGCCAAGAGACCCAGTACTTC
few	NA	TRBJ1-3	TRBV2	CASSPRDGDGNTIYF	TGTGCCAGCAGTCCCCGGGACGGAGATGGAAACACCATATATTTT
NA	TRBD1	TRBJ2-5	TRBV19	CATGQGGETQYF	TGTGCCACAGGACAGGGCGGAGAGACCCAGTACTTC
many	TRBD2	TRBJ2-3	TRBV4-1	CASSQDASGRASFPDTQYF	TGCGCCAGCAGCCAAGATGCCAGCGGGAGGGCCTCGTTCCCAGATACGCAGTATTTT
NA	NA	TRBJ2-3	TRBV28	CASSLADLGTDTQYF	TGTGCCAGCAGTTTAGCAGACTTAGGCACAGATACGCAGTATTTT
NA	TRBD1	TRBJ1-1	TRBV19	CASSMGQATEAFF	TGTGCCAGTAGTATGGGACAGGCGACTGAAGCTTTCTTT
NA	NA	TRBJ1-2	TRBV27	CASRRAGVDGYTF	TGTGCCAGCAGAAGAGCAGGGGTGGATGGCTACACCTTC
few	TRBD1	TRBJ1-1	TRBV20-1	CSAPFAGGNTEAFF	TGCAGTGCGCCGTTTGCAGGGGGGAACACTGAAGCTTTCTTT
few	NA	TRBJ2-6	TRBV6-2/TRBV6-3	CASSSVDSGANVLTF	TGTGCCAGCAGCTCAGTGGACTCTGGGGCCAACGTCCTGACTTTC
NA	TRBD2	TRBJ2-1	TRBV2	CASRDYIYEQFF	TGTGCCAGTAGGGACTACATCTATGAGCAGTTCTTC
NA	TRBD1	TRBJ1-2	TRBV7-3	CASSLTQGAGYTF	TGTGCCAGCAGCTTAACCCAGGGGGCTGGCTACACCTTC
NA	NA	TRBJ1-1	TRBV7-2	CASSLWPDEAFF	TGTGCCAGCAGCTTATGGCCAGATGAAGCTTTCTTT
many	NA	TRBJ1-6	TRBV7-8	CASSLGARSVGTSPLHF	TGTGCCAGCAGCTTAGGAGCCCGTTCGGTTGGGACTTCACCCCTCCACTTT
many	NA	TRBJ2-2	TRBV7-2	CASSPRPLNTGELFF	TGTGCCAGCAGCCCCCGACCATTGAACACCGGGGAGCTGTTTTTT
NA	TRBD2	TRBJ2-1	TRBV12-3/TRBV12-4	CASSWAGAPNEQFF	TGTGCCAGCAGTTGGGCGGGAGCCCCCAATGAGCAGTTCTTC
many	TRBD1	TRBJ1-2	TRBV7-3	CASSLTGGNNYGYTF	TGTGCCAGCAGCTTGACAGGGGGCAATAACTATGGCTACACCTTC
NA	NA	TRBJ1-2	TRBV25-1	CASRPWGGEGGYTF	TGTGCCAGCAGACCCTGGGGAGGGGAGGGTGGCTACACCTTC
NA	NA	TRBJ1-2	TRBV7-9	CASSGLRDGYTF	TGTGCCAGCTCGGGCCTCAGGGATGGCTACACCTTC
few	NA	TRBJ2-7	TRBV27	CASSPQGTEQYF	TGTGCCAGCAGCCCACAGGGAACCGAGCAGTACTTC
NA	TRBD1	TRBJ2-3	TRBV7-9	CASSPRQGPHLNTQYF	TGTGCCAGCAGCCCGCGACAGGGGCCCCACTTGAATACGCAGTATTTT
NA	TRBD2	TRBJ2-3	TRBV7-2	CASSSVAGEVDTQYF	TGTGCCAGCAGCTCAGTAGCGGGAGAAGTGGATACGCAGTATTTT
NA	NA	TRBJ1-1	TRBV5-4	CASSLAGANTEAFF	TGTGCCAGCAGCTTGGCCGGGGCGAACACTGAAGCTTTCTTT
NA	NA	TRBJ1-2	TRBV7-2	CASSFNSGGASNYGYTF	TGTGCCAGCAGCTTTAACTCGGGAGGAGCTTCTAACTATGGCTACACCTTC
many	TRBD2	TRBJ2-3	TRBV7-2	CASSVSSGREDTQYF	TGTGCCAGCAGCGTATCTAGCGGGAGGGAAGATACGCAGTATTTT
NA	NA	TRBJ2-5	TRBV11-2	CASSSPRTQYF	TGTGCCAGCAGCTCCCCCCGGACCCAGTACTTC
NA	TRBD1	TRBJ1-5	TRBV19	CASGRTGVSNQPQHF	TGTGCCAGTGGAAGGACAGGGGTTAGCAATCAGCCCCAGCATTTT
many	TRBD2	TRBJ2-1	TRBV19	CASSPRAGGRNEQFF	TGTGCCAGTAGCCCCCGGGCGGGAGGTCGGAATGAGCAGTTCTTC
NA	NA	TRBJ2-7	TRBV7-9	CASSGGGEQYF	TGTGCCAGCAGCGGCGGCGGAGAGCAGTACTTC
many	TRBD2	TRBJ2-1	TRBV7-2	CASSLDSGSRNEQFF	TGTGCCAGCAGCTTGGACAGCGGGAGTAGGAATGAGCAGTTCTTC
NA	NA	TRBJ2-1	TRBV19	CASSIREYNEQFF	TGTGCCAGTAGTATAAGGGAATACAATGAGCAGTTCTTC
NA	NA	TRBJ1-2	TRBV7-9	CASSSPDTFYGYTF	TGTGCCAGCAGCTCACCCGACACTTTCTATGGCTACACCTTC
few	NA	TRBJ1-4	TRBV18	CASSPKGTDEKLFF	TGTGCCAGCTCACCCAAGGGTACGGATGAAAAACTGTTTTTT
NA	NA	TRBJ2-7	TRBV5-1	CASSPGTGEQYF	TGCGCCAGCAGCCCTGGGACGGGTGAGCAGTACTTC
few	TRBD1	TRBJ2-5	TRBV24-1	CATSDGGTGVYF	TGTGCCACCAGTGATGGGGGGACAGGCGTGTACTTC
many	NA	TRBJ1-1	TRBV7-2	CASSLAGPINTEAFF	TGTGCCAGCAGCTTAGCTGGGCCGATAAACACTGAAGCTTTCTTT
few	NA	TRBJ2-2	TRBV19	CASSPPGLAANTGELFF	TGTGCCAGTAGCCCGCCGGGATTAGCGGCGAACACCGGGGAGCTGTTTTTT
few	NA	TRBJ2-2	TRBV18	CASSPLPNTNTGELFF	TGTGCCAGCTCACCACTGCCCAATACGAACACCGGGGAGCTGTTTTTT